The 27 T cell receptor beta chains in this list originate from one sample, sequenced in a study of T cells in Graves' hyperthyroidism and ophthalmopathy. Amplification of TCR beta CDR3 regions used RNA as the template. The HTBI primer set served for first-round RT-PCR of the TCR CDR3. TCRdb reprocessed the multiplex PCR reads via MiXCR and lists one record per CDR3 protein. Of fewer than 450,000 distinct CDR3 sequences listed, approximately 18% were seen once; the top ten hold roughly a third. Sequenced input: blood. These receptors were taken from a woman aged 30 to 39 with Graves' hyperthyroidism that later progressed to Graves' ophthalmopathy.

This clonotype came up a few times. The rearrangement links TRBV29-1 to TRBJ1-1, with D tentatively TRBD1 (6 bases). The CDR3 runs to 15 residues. V dropped 5 bases and J dropped 4 bases, with 20 bases sitting between them. Germline CDR1 is SQVTM and CDR2 is ANQGSEA. The CDR3, as DNA: TGCAGCGTTCCCGGGGGCGGGGGATTGGGCACTGAAGCTTTCTTT. It translates to CSVPGGGGLGTEAFF.

The J gene is TRBJ2-3, the V gene TRBV19, with D possibly being TRBD1 or TRBD2 (5 bases each). The CDR3 extends over 15 amino acids. The V gene's germline CDR1 is LNHDA and CDR2 SQIVND (reference sequence). With 2 bases removed from V and 4 bases from J, the gap between germline ends came to 13 bases. Here the CDR3 reads CASSITGPLADTQYF. CDR3 bases: TGTGCCAGTAGTATAACGGGGCCGCTGGCAGATACGCAGTATTTT. The whole variable domain, remainder taken from reference TRBV19 and TRBJ2-3, is DGGITQSPKYLFRKEGQNVTLSCEQNLNHDAMYWYRQDPGQGLRLIYYSQIVNDFQKGDIAEGYSVSREKKESFPLTVTSAQKNPTAFYLCASSITGPLADTQYFGPGTRLTVL.

J is TRBJ2-1 and V is TRBV5-1, with TRBD2 identical over 9 bases. The germline CDR1 and CDR2 sequences are SGHRS and YFSETQ. The CDR3 spans 13 residues. V shed 4 bases and J 8 bases; nucleotides not matched to a gene: 4. The chain's CDR3 is CASSPGLAYEQFF. CDR3 DNA sequence: TGCGCCAGCAGCCCGGGACTAGCTTATGAGCAGTTCTTC. The whole variable domain, remainder taken from reference TRBV5-1 and TRBJ2-1, is KAGVTQTPRYLIKTRGQQVTLSCSPISGHRSVSWYQQTPGQGLQFLFEYFSETQRNKGNFPGRFSGRQFSNSRSEMNVSTLELGDSALYLCASSPGLAYEQFFGPGTRLTVL.

This clonotype was counted a single time. The rearrangement uses TRBV6-1 and TRBJ1-1, with a possible D match to TRBD1 (5 bases). The germline V gene encodes CDR1 MNHNS and CDR2 SASEGT. V was trimmed by 8 bases and J by 2 bases, leaving 15 bases between them. This CDR3 contains 14 residues. The CDR3 here is CASQIGDPNTEAFF. In DNA, the CDR3 is TGTGCCAGCCAGATAGGGGACCCTAACACTGAAGCTTTCTTT.

This clonotype has at least ten counts. The chain recombines TRBV12-3 or TRBV12-4 with TRBJ1-3; the D is unclear. V was cut by 10 bases and J by 0 bases, with 10 bases left in between. The CDR3 sequence is 13 residues long. The chain's CDR3 is CATDTTSGNTIYF. The CDR3 DNA reads as TGTGCCACGGATACCACCTCTGGAAACACCATATATTTT.

The genes are TRBV30 and TRBJ2-2; D is undetermined. V lost 5 bases, J lost 1 base, and 14 bases lay in between. The CDR3 consists of 15 residues. CDR1 and CDR2 (germline): GTSNPN, SVGIG (reference sequence). CDR3 DNA sequence: TGTGCCTGGGACGCCCGATCGGGGAACACCGGGGAGCTGTTTTTT. Translated, it gives CAWDARSGNTGELFF.

This clonotype was seen ten or more times. V gene TRBV15 combines with J gene TRBJ2-5; 9 bases are shared with TRBD1. The CDR3 has 17 amino acids. CDR1 is LNHNV and CDR2 is YYDKDF in the germline V gene (reference sequence). V shed 1 base and J 3 bases; nucleotides not matched to a gene: 9. CDR3 bases: TGTGCCACCAGCAGAGCCCAGACAGGGGGTCGGGAAGAGACCCAGTACTTC. This translates into CATSRAQTGGREETQYF.

This clonotype was counted many times. The chain carries TRBV7-9 and TRBJ1-6; 7 bases match TRBD1. The ends lost 4 bases at V and 6 bases at J; junction bases unmatched: 18. The germline gives CDR1 SEHNR, CDR2 FQNEAQ (reference sequence). The CDR3 sequence is 19 residues long. CDR3 sequence reads: CASSYSFLKGAMGNSPLHF. CDR3 sequence (DNA): TGTGCCAGCAGCTATTCGTTCTTGAAGGGGGCGATGGGTAATTCACCCCTCCACTTT.

V is TRBV7-9 and J is TRBJ1-1; D is ambiguous. V was clipped by 1 base and J by 4 bases, with 7 bases between them. CDR1 and CDR2 (germline): SEHNR, FQNEAQ (reference sequence). This CDR3 has 13 amino acids. In DNA, the CDR3 is TGTGCCAGCAGCTTAGGCCAGATCACTGAAGCTTTCTTT. The encoded protein is CASSLGQITEAFF.

This clonotype was seen at least ten times. This sequence joins TRBV15 and TRBJ2-3; TRBD2 agrees at 8 bases. V lost 5 bases and J lost 2; bases outside the gene matches: 3. Germline V CDR1 and CDR2: LNHNV, YYDKDF (reference sequence). The CDR3 length is 14 residues. CDR3 nucleotides: TGTGCCACCAGCTATAGCGGGAACACAGATACGCAGTATTTT. Amino acid sequence: CATSYSGNTDTQYF.

This clonotype has more than one count but fewer than ten. This rearrangement joins TRBV6-1 to TRBJ2-5, with D possibly being TRBD2 (6 bases). CDR1 is MNHNS, CDR2 SASEGT, per germline. This CDR3 contains 16 residues. Trimming shortened V by 1 base and J by 4 bases, and 16 bases separated the two germline ends. The CDR3 DNA is TGTGCCAGCAGTGAAGTGGGTCCGGGAGTTGGAGAGACCCAGTACTTC. Its protein is CASSEVGPGVGETQYF.

The chain is built from TRBV20-1 and TRBJ1-6; D is ambiguous. CDR1 is DFQATT, CDR2 SNEGSKA, per germline (reference sequence). The CDR3 is 15 amino acids. V dropped 6 bases and J dropped 4 bases, with 16 bases sitting between them. The CDR3: CSAQLAAKYNSPLHF. The CDR3 nucleotides are TGCAGTGCACAGTTGGCGGCCAAATATAATTCACCCCTCCACTTT.

Ten or more counts support this clonotype. V usage is TRBV29-1 and J usage is TRBJ2-3; TRBD1 is a possible D gene (5 bases). Trimming stripped 4 bases from V and 0 bases from J, with 23 bases between. This CDR3 is 18 amino acids long. CDR1 is SQVTM, CDR2 ANQGSEA, per germline. Here the CDR3 reads CSVAQGNYITSSTDTQYF. The CDR3 DNA sequence: TGCAGCGTTGCGCAGGGTAACTATATAACTTCTAGCACAGATACGCAGTATTTT.

V gene TRBV13 combines with J gene TRBJ1-1; TRBD1 matches at 10 bases. This CDR3 is 15 amino acids long. Germline V gene data show CDR1 as PRHDT and CDR2 as FYEKMQ (reference sequence). V shed 6 bases, J shed 3 bases, and the junction held 7 bases outside the gene matches. In DNA, the CDR3 is TGTGCCAGCAGTTACAGACAGGGGGCCCACACTGAAGCTTTCTTT. This codes for CASSYRQGAHTEAFF.

This clonotype has at least ten counts. V gene TRBV7-3 combines with J gene TRBJ2-5, with D possibly matching TRBD1 (6 bases). CDR1 SGHTA and CDR2 FQGTGA come from the germline V gene. The CDR3 runs 15 residues. Trimming stripped 1 base from V and 4 bases from J, with 13 bases between. The CDR3 coding sequence is TGTGCCAGCAGCTTAAGCCTGGGGGCGGGAGAGACCCAGTACTTC. It codes for CASSLSLGAGETQYF.

The chain links TRBV14 to TRBJ2-6, with D perhaps matching TRBD1 or TRBD2 (5 bases each). The germline V and J ends were trimmed by 3 bases and 1 base, with 10 bases remaining between them. The germline V gene encodes CDR1 SGHDN and CDR2 FVKESK. CDR3 length: 16 residues. The CDR3 protein is CASSHRGVSGANVLTF. Written as DNA, the CDR3 is TGTGCCAGCAGCCACAGAGGGGTTTCTGGGGCCAACGTCCTGACTTTC.

This clonotype is classed as medium-sized. J is TRBJ1-1 and V is TRBV6-1, with D possibly being TRBD1 (6 bases). Trimming removed 3 bases from V and 3 bases from J, with 8 bases in between. Germline CDR1 reads MNHNS; CDR2 reads SASEGT. This CDR3 is built from 13 residues. The CDR3 DNA reads as TGTGCCAGCAGTGACCGGGGGCACACTGAAGCTTTCTTT. It specifies CASSDRGHTEAFF.

In the case of this clonotype: This clone may be a read error of a much larger clone one base away. The chain joins TRBV6-1 to TRBJ2-3, with D perhaps given as TRBD1 or TRBD2 (5 bases each). CDR3 length: 15 amino acids. Germline-derived CDR1 and CDR2 are MNHNS and SASEGT. V was trimmed by 5 bases and J by 6 bases, leaving 18 bases between them. The DNA for the CDR3 is TGTGCCAGCAGTCGAGGGGACCGCAGGTGGGATACGCAGTATTTT. Translation: CASSRGDRRWDTQYF.

This clonotype has at least ten counts. The chain joins TRBV5-1 to TRBJ2-5, with TRBD2 matching 7 bases. The CDR3 covers 14 residues. After removal of 6 bases from V and 2 bases from J, the junction contained 7 bases not matched to a gene. CDR1 SGHRS and CDR2 YFSETQ come from the germline V gene. The CDR3 is CASNGGGVQETQYF. For the CDR3, the DNA is TGCGCCAGCAACGGCGGGGGAGTACAAGAGACCCAGTACTTC.

This clonotype was seen more than once but under ten times. J is TRBJ2-1 and V is TRBV4-1; D uncertain. Germline V gene sequence: CDR1 MGHRA, CDR2 YSYEKL. This CDR3 contains 14 residues. V lost 0 bases and J lost 8, with 11 bases in between. CDR3 nucleotide sequence: TGCGCCAGCAGCCAAGATTTAGTAGCTCATGAGCAGTTCTTC. This codes for CASSQDLVAHEQFF.

This clonotype was seen at least ten times. The chain employs TRBV25-1 and TRBJ1-2; D may be TRBD1 (6 bases). The CDR3 is made up of 13 amino acids. CDR1 and CDR2 (germline): MGHDK, SYGVNS. Trimming pared 4 bases from V and 5 bases from J, leaving 11 bases between. CDR3 DNA: TGTGCCAGCAGTGCCCAGGGGAGGTATGGCTACACCTTC. It is translated as CASSAQGRYGYTF.

This clonotype came up many times. The V gene is TRBV11-2, the J gene TRBJ2-3; a weak D match, TRBD1 (6 bases). The CDR3 extends over 13 amino acids. CDR1 SGHAT and CDR2 FQNNGV come from the germline V gene. Trimming cost V 2 bases and J 5 bases, with 8 bases left between them. CDR3 sequence reads: CASSLSGEDTQYF. CDR3 DNA sequence: TGTGCCAGCAGCTTATCAGGGGAAGATACGCAGTATTTT.

The sample holds many counts of this clonotype. The chain employs TRBV20-1 and TRBJ2-5; D is unclear. CDR3 size: 11 residues. Germline CDR1 and CDR2: DFQATT and SNEGSKA (reference sequence). Trimming removed 5 bases at V and 4 bases at J, with 8 bases between. The CDR3 here is CSAHQRETQYF. The CDR3 nucleotides are TGCAGTGCTCACCAAAGAGAGACCCAGTACTTC.

The chain links TRBV24-1 to TRBJ2-1, with 9 bases fitting TRBD1. Per germline, CDR1 KGHDR and CDR2 SFDVKD. CDR3 length: 13 amino acids. V was pared by 5 bases and J by 8 bases, with 3 bases of the junction left unmatched. CDR3 protein: CATSADRGYEQFF. CDR3 DNA: TGTGCCACCAGTGCAGACAGGGGGTATGAGCAGTTCTTC.

The V call is TRBV4-1, the J call TRBJ2-7; TRBD1 matches at 12 bases. Trimming at V came to 8 bases and at J to 7 bases, leaving 12 bases not matched to a gene. CDR1 MGHRA and CDR2 YSYEKL come from the germline V gene. CDR3 length equals 15 residues. Here the CDR3 reads CASEGTGGAVGEQYF. CDR3 nucleotide sequence: TGCGCCAGCGAGGGGACAGGGGGCGCGGTGGGGGAGCAGTACTTC.

This clonotype has at least ten counts. The CDR3 here is CASSQGRLQFYNEQFF. Here the CDR3 DNA reads TGTGCCAGCAGCCAAGGTCGCCTACAATTCTACAATGAGCAGTTCTTC. The gene calls are TRBV3-1 and TRBJ2-1; D remains unclear. Trimming left V 1 base short and J 3 bases short, with 13 bases between. The CDR3 has 16 amino acids. Germline assignment: CDR1 LGHDT and CDR2 YNNKEL (reference sequence).

This clonotype was counted at least ten times. The V call is TRBV29-1, the J call TRBJ1-1; TRBD1 is a possible D gene (5 bases). Germline CDR1 and CDR2: SQVTM and ANQGSEA. Deletions cut 4 bases from V and 4 bases from J, with 16 bases between. The CDR3 has 14 residues. This CDR3 reads CSVGDRHGVTEAFF. The CDR3 DNA reads TGCAGCGTTGGGGACCGACATGGGGTCACTGAAGCTTTCTTT.